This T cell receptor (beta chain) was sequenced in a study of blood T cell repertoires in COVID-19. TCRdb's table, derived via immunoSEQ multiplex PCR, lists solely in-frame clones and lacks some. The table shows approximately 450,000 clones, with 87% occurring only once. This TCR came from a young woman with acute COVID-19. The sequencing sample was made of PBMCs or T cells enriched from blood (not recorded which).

CDR3 amino acids: CASRSPIPNSPLHF. DNA of the CDR3: TGTGCCAGCAGGTCCCCTATCCCGAACTCACCCCTCCACTTT. This chain uses TRBV11-2 with TRBJ1-6; no reliable D call. The CDR3 loop spans 14 amino acids. V was clipped by 6 bases and J by 10 bases, with 16 bases between them. Germline V gives CDR1 SGHAT, CDR2 FQNNGV.